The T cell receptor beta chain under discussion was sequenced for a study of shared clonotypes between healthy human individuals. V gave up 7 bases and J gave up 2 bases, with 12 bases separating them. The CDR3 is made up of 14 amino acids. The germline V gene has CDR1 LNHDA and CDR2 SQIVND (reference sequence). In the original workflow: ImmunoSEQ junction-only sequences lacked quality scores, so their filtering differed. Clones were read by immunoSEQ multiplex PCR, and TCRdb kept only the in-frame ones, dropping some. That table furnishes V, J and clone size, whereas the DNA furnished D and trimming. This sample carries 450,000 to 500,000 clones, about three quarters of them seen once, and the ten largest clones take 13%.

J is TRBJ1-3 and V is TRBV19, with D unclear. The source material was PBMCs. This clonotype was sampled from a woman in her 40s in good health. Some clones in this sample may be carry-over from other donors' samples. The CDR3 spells CASIRVGAGNTIYF. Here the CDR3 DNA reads TGTGCCAGTATTCGGGTTGGAGCTGGAAACACCATATATTTT.